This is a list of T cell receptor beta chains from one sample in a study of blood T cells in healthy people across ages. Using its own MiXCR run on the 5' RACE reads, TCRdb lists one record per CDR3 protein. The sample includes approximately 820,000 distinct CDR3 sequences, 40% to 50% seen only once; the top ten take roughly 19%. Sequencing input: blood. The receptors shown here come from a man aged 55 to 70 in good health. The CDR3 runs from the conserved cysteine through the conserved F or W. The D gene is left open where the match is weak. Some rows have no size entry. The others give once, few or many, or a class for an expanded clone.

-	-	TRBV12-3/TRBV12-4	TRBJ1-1	TGTGCCAGCAGTCCTCCGGGAAGGTTGAACACTGAAGCTTTCTTT	CASSPPGRLNTEAFF
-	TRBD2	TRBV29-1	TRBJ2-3	TGCAGCGTTGCGGGGGGACTAGCGGAGAACACAGATACGCAGTATTTT	CSVAGGLAENTDTQYF
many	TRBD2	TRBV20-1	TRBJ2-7	TGCAGTGCTAGAGATTCTCTAGCGGGGGGGAATTCCTACGAGCAGTACTTC	CSARDSLAGGNSYEQYF
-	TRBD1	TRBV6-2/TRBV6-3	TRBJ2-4	TGTGCCAGCAGCCACCGGGACAGGAACATTCAGTACTTC	CASSHRDRNIQYF
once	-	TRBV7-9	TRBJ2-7	TGTGCCAGCAGCTTAGCGCCCCAATACGAGCAGTACTTC	CASSLAPQYEQYF
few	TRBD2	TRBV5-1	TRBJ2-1	TGCGCCAGCAGCAGGACTAGTTTTTTCGGGCAGTTCTTC	CASSRTSFFGQFF
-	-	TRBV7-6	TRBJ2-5	TGTGCCAGCAGCCAACAGGGAAGCCCCCAAGAGACCCAGTACTTC	CASSQQGSPQETQYF
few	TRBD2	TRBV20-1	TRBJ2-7	TGCAGTGCTAGTCCGCGGGGGTTTTCCTACGAGCAGTACTTC	CSASPRGFSYEQYF
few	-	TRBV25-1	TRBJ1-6	TGTGCCAGCAGTGAGACAGGAAATTCACCCCTCCACTTT	CASSETGNSPLHF
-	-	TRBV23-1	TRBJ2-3	TGCGCCAGCAGACGGACGGTCGGAAGTACAGATACGCAGTATTTT	CASRRTVGSTDTQYF
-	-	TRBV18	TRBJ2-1	TGTGCCAGCTCACGGGAGTCGGGTGGGCAGTTCTTC	CASSRESGGQFF
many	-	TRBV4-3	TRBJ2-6	TGCGCCAGCAGCCAAGAGGGGGAAGGTTCTGGGGCCAACGTCCTGACTTTC	CASSQEGEGSGANVLTF
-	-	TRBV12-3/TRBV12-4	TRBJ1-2	TGTGCCAGCAGTATTAAACTCAGAGCCGCTAACTATGGCTACACCTTC	CASSIKLRAANYGYTF
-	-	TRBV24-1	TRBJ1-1	TGTGCCGCCAGACAAGAAGCTTTCTTT	CAARQEAFF
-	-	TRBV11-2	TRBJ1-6	TGTGCCAGCAGCCCTGCCTTAGGGAACTATAATTCACCCCTCCACTTT	CASSPALGNYNSPLHF
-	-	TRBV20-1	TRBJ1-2	TGCAGTGCTGGGGTTTCGACAGTCCTTAACTATGGCTACACCTTC	CSAGVSTVLNYGYTF
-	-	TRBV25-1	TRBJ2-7	TGTGCCAGCAGTGCCTTTTCCGGGAACTCCTACGAGCAGTACTTC	CASSAFSGNSYEQYF
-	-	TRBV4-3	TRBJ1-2	TGCGCCAGCAGCCAAGGCCTCGGACAGAATGGCTACACCTTC	CASSQGLGQNGYTF
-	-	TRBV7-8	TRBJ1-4	TGTGCCAGCAGCCCTTTGTCCTTGGCGTCAACTAATGAAAAACTGTTTTTT	CASSPLSLASTNEKLFF
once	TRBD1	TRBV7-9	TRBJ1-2	TGTGCCAGCAGCTTAGGGGGGGACAGGTCCTCTCGTGGCTACACCTTC	CASSLGGDRSSRGYTF
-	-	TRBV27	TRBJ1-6	TGTGCCAGCAGTTATGGGAGGGAAGGCTCACCCCTCCACTTT	CASSYGREGSPLHF
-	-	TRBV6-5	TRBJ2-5	TGTGCCAGCAGAAGGGACACTAAAGAGACCCGGTACTTC	CASRRDTKETRYF
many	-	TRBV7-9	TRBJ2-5	TGTGCCAGCAGCTTAAGGGCAGGGGAGACCCAGTACTTC	CASSLRAGETQYF
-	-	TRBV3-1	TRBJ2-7	TGTGCCAGCAGCACTCCGGGTAGCGGCTCCTACGAGCAGTACTTC	CASSTPGSGSYEQYF
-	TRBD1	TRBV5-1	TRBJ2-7	TGCGCCAGCAGCCCCCTGACAGGGGGCCCCTACGAGCAGTACTTC	CASSPLTGGPYEQYF
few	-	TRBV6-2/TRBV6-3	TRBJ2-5	TGTGCCAGCAGTTACTCGGTCCAGTCAGTCCGTGGGGAGACCCAGTACTTC	CASSYSVQSVRGETQYF
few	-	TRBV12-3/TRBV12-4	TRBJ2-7	TGTGCCAGCAGTAGGGCTTTTACGGCACCTGAGGTTCACGAGCAGTACTTC	CASSRAFTAPEVHEQYF
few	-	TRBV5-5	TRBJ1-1	TGTGCCAGCAGCTTGGATTGGAGCAGGAACACTGAAGCTTTCTTT	CASSLDWSRNTEAFF
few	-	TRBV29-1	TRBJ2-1	TGCAGCGTTGAAGACCCCCGGGCCACCCGCGGGTATGAGCAGTTCTTC	CSVEDPRATRGYEQFF
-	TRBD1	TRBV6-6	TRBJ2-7	TGTGCCAGCAGTATAGGGACAGGGTCCCTCGAGCAGTACTTC	CASSIGTGSLEQYF
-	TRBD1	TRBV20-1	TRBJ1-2	TGCAGTGCTAGAGTGGACAGGGAGTATGGCTACACCTTC	CSARVDREYGYTF
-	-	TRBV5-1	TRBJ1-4	TGCGCCAGCAGCTTGGCTATGTCAACTAATGAAAAACTGTTTTTT	CASSLAMSTNEKLFF
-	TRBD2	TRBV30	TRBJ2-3	TGTGCCTGTGGAGCGGGGGCCCAAGTCACAGATACGCAGTATTTT	CACGAGAQVTDTQYF
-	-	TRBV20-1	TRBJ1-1	TGCAGTGCTCCCGGGGGCGCGAACACTGAAGCTTTCTTT	CSAPGGANTEAFF
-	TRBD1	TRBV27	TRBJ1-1	TGTGCCAGCAGCCGGGACAGGAGGGCCACTGAAGCTTTCTTT	CASSRDRRATEAFF
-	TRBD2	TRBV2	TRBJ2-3	TGTGCCAGCAGTGAAAGCCTAGCGGGGGGCTCAACGCAGTATTTT	CASSESLAGGSTQYF
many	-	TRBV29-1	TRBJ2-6	TGCAGCGTTCGCGAGTCTGGGGCCAACGTCCTGACTTTC	CSVRESGANVLTF